This TCR beta chain came from a study of beta chain features in type 1 diabetes. Whole-study findings and limits: Type 1 diabetes patients had TCRB CDR3s that were shorter (moderately but significantly so) in all four CD4+ subsets.

Trimming cost V 4 bases and J 1 base; bases outside gene matches: 9. CDR3 length: 16 amino acids. Germline lookup yields CDR1 SGHNT and CDR2 YYREEE (reference sequence). This clone was detected a few times. Antigen specificity is unknown. All of the isolated RNA was reverse transcribed, so expressed TCRB transcripts were sequenced. Clones were sequenced by immunoSEQ multiplex PCR, and TCRdb holds only the in-frame ones, with some missing. This table holds 150,000 to 190,000 clones, under 13% found once. Averaging about 100 mL, one heparinised blood draw was given by each donor. The material sequenced was central memory CD4+ T cells from blood. The chain recombines TRBV5-4 with TRBJ2-3, with TRBD1 matching over 7 bases. The receptor comes from a man in his thirties or forties with type 1 diabetes. The CDR3 DNA reads as TGTGCCAGCAGCACTAATTCCGGGACAGGCACAGATACGCAGTATTTT. Protein: CASSTNSGTGTDTQYF. The variable domain in full, completed from reference TRBV5-4 and TRBJ2-3, reads ETGVTQSPTHLIKTRGQQVTLRCSSQSGHNTVSWYQQALGQGPQFIFQYYREEENGRGNFPPRFSGLQFPNYSSELNVNALELDDSALYLCASSTNSGTGTDTQYFGPGTRLTVL.